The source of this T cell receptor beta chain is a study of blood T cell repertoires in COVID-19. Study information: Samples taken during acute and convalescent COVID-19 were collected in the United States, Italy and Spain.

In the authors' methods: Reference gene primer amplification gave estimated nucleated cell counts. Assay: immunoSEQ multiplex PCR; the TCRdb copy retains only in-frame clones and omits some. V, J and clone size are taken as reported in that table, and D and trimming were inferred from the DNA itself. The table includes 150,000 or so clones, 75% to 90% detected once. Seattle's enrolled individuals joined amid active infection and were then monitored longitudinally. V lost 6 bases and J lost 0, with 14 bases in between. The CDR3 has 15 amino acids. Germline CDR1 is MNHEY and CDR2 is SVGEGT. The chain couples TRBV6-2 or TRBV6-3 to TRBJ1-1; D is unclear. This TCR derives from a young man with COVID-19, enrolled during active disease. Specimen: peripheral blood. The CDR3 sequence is CASRYLRGLNTEAFF. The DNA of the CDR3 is TGTGCCAGCAGGTACCTGCGGGGTTTGAACACTGAAGCTTTCTTT.